What follows describes a single T cell receptor beta chain. This CDR3 comprises 17 residues. Germline trimming cut 5 bases from V and 4 bases from J; bases unmatched to any gene: 12. Looked up from germline, CDR1 is SEHNR and CDR2 is FQNEAQ (reference sequence). This sample stems from a study of blood T cell repertoires in COVID-19. Looking at the study overall: The samples span acute and convalescent COVID-19 from the United States, Italy and Spain.

The repertoire was sequenced with immunoSEQ multiplex PCR; TCRdb's copy has only in-frame clones and lacks some. The sample gives 300,000 to 400,000 clones, under 95% of which show up once; roughly 3.4% is in the top ten. The sample consisted of peripheral blood. The TCR originated in a woman younger than 35 who had recovered from COVID-19. The V call is TRBV7-9, the J call TRBJ2-3; TRBD2 matches at 10 bases. The CDR3 nucleotides are TGTGCCAGCAGCCTAAATAGAGCGGGAGGGCATGCAGATACGCAGTATTTT. Protein: CASSLNRAGGHADTQYF.